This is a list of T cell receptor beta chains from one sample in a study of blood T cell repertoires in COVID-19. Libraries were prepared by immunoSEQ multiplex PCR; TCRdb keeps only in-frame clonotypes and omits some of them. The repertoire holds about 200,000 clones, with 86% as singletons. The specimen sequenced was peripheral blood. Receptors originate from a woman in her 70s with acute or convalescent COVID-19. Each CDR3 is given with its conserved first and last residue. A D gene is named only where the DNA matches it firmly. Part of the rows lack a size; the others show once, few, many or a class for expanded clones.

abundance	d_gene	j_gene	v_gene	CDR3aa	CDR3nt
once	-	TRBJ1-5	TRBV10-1	CASSESGSNQPQHF	TGCGCCAGCAGTGAGTCGGGCAGCAATCAGCCCCAGCATTTT
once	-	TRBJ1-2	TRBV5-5	CASSRQNRDYGYTF	TGTGCCAGCAGTCGACAAAACCGTGACTATGGCTACACCTTC
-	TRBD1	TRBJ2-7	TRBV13	CASSLRDRGHEQYF	TGTGCCAGCAGCCTCCGGGACAGGGGACACGAGCAGTACTTC
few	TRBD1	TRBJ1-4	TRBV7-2	CASSSLTGGDEKLFF	TGTGCCAGCAGCTCTTTGACAGGGGGCGATGAAAAACTGTTTTTT
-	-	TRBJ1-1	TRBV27	CASSLLGPFSMNTEAFF	TGTGCCAGCAGTTTACTGGGGCCCTTCTCGATGAACACTGAAGCTTTCTTT
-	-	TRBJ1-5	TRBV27	CASSVAANQPQHF	TGTGCCAGCAGTGTAGCGGCCAATCAGCCCCAGCATTTT
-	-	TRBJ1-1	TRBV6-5	CASSYSWANTEAFF	TGTGCCAGCAGTTACTCGTGGGCGAACACTGAAGCTTTCTTT
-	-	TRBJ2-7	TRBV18	CASSPLESVYEQYF	TGTGCCAGCTCACCATTGGAGAGCGTATACGAGCAGTACTTC
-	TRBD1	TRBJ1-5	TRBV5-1	CASSPRQGRGNQPQHF	TGCGCCAGCAGCCCCCGACAGGGTCGGGGGAATCAGCCCCAGCATTTT
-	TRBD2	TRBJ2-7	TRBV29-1	CSVASYKFQQTGTSGRYEQYF	TGCAGCGTCGCAAGCTACAAATTCCAACAAACCGGGACTAGCGGGAGGTACGAGCAGTACTTC
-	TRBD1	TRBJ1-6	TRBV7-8	CASSPGTGRGSPLHF	TGTGCCAGCAGCCCAGGGACAGGTCGGGGTTCACCCCTCCACTTT
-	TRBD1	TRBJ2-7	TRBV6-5	CASRRTGGSYEQYF	TGTGCCAGCAGACGGACAGGGGGTTCCTACGAGCAGTACTTC
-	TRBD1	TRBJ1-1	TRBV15	CATRRGQGGTEAFF	TGTGCCACCAGAAGGGGACAGGGAGGCACTGAAGCTTTCTTT
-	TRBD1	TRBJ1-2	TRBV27	CASSYYDRGIYTF	TGTGCCAGCAGTTACTACGACAGGGGGATTTACACCTTC
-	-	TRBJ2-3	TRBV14	CASTIRGRWPDTQYF	TGTGCCAGCACTATCAGGGGAAGGTGGCCAGATACGCAGTATTTT
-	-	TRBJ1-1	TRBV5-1	CASSGQGGVTEAFF	TGCGCCAGCAGCGGGCAGGGAGGAGTCACTGAAGCTTTCTTT
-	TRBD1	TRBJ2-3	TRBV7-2	CASSADRGSQDTQYF	TGTGCCAGCAGCGCGGACAGGGGGTCTCAAGATACGCAGTATTTT
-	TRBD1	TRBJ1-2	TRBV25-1	CASSEFRTGNYGYTF	TGTGCCAGCAGTGAATTTCGGACAGGGAACTATGGCTACACCTTC
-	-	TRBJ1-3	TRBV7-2	CASSGVGLGNTIYF	TGTGCCAGCAGCGGGGTGGGACTTGGAAACACCATATATTTT
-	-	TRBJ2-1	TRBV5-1	CASSLFSGRGNEQFF	TGCGCCAGCAGCTTGTTTTCGGGACGGGGGAATGAGCAGTTCTTC
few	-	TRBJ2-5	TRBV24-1	CATSDLSAGETQYF	TGTGCCACCAGTGATTTGTCTGCGGGAGAGACCCAGTACTTC
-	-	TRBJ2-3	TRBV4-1	CASSQARGRADTQYF	TGCGCCAGCAGCCAAGCAAGGGGGAGGGCAGATACGCAGTATTTT
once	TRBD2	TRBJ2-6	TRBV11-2	CASSLVGGATSGANVLTF	TGTGCCAGCAGCTTAGTCGGGGGGGCTACCTCTGGGGCCAACGTCCTGACTTTC
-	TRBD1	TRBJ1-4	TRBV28	CASTVTGGNEKLFF	TGTGCCAGCACCGTGACAGGGGGAAATGAAAAACTGTTTTTT
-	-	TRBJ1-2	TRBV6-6	CASSYARGHYGYTF	TGTGCCAGCAGTTACGCCAGGGGCCACTATGGCTACACCTTC
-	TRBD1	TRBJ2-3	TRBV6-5	CASSPSGTGSFSQYF	TGTGCCAGCAGCCCCTCCGGGACAGGATCCTTTTCGCAGTATTTT
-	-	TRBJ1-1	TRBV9	CASSVIGDTEAFF	TGTGCCAGCAGCGTGATCGGGGACACTGAAGCTTTCTTT
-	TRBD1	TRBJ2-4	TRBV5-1	CASSLTPGQGNIQYF	TGCGCCAGCAGCTTGACCCCGGGACAGGGAAACATTCAGTACTTC
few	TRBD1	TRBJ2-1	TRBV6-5	CASSLRQGGYNEQFF	TGTGCCAGCAGCTTAAGACAGGGGGGATACAATGAGCAGTTCTTC
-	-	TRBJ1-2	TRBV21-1	CASSKTDIHYGYTF	TGTGCCAGCAGCAAAACCGACATCCACTATGGCTACACCTTC
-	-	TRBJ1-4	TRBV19	CASGQLGGEREKLFF	TGTGCCAGTGGCCAATTAGGAGGGGAGCGTGAAAAACTGTTTTTT
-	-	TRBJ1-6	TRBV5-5	CASSLGGQTKNSPLHF	TGTGCCAGCAGCCTGGGCGGACAAACAAAAAATTCACCCCTCCACTTT
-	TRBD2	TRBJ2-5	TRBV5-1	CASSRLAGAQETQYF	TGCGCCAGCAGCCGATTAGCGGGGGCCCAAGAGACCCAGTACTTC
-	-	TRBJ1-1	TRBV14	CASSQGLEAFF	TGTGCCAGCAGCCAAGGACTTGAAGCTTTCTTT
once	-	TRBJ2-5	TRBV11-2	CASSLGKGGQETQYF	TGTGCCAGCAGCTTAGGAAAAGGGGGCCAAGAGACCCAGTACTTC
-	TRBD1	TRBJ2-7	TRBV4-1	CASSQEPGGPSASYEQYF	TGCGCCAGCAGCCAAGAACCAGGGGGCCCGTCCGCGTCCTACGAGCAGTACTTC
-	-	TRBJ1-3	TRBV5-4	CASSLGTGVWSGNTIYF	TGTGCCAGCAGCTTGGGCACAGGTGTCTGGTCTGGAAACACCATATATTTT
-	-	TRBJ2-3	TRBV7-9	CASSLGEEFPDTQYF	TGTGCCAGCAGCTTGGGGGAGGAGTTTCCAGATACGCAGTATTTT
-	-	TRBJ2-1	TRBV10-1	CASTPKGGLKTCNEQFF	TGCGCCAGCACCCCGAAGGGTGGACTAAAAACGTGCAATGAGCAGTTCTTC
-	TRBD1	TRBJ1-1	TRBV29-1	CSAYRGRTEAFF	TGCAGCGCCTACAGGGGGCGTACTGAAGCTTTCTTT
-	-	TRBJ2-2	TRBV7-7	CASSLAGGELFF	TGTGCCAGCAGCTTAGCCGGCGGGGAGCTGTTTTTT
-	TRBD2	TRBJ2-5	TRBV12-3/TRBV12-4	CASSFGGEETQYF	TGTGCCAGCAGTTTTGGGGGGGAAGAGACCCAGTACTTC
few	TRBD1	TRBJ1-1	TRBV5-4	CASSPWTGLEAFF	TGTGCCAGCAGCCCTTGGACAGGACTTGAAGCTTTCTTT
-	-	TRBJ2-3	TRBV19	CASSIQGRQATTQYF	TGTGCCAGTAGTATTCAAGGTCGCCAGGCAACGACGCAGTATTTT
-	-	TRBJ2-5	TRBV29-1	CSGGSGQETQYF	TGCAGCGGGGGCAGCGGACAAGAGACCCAGTACTTC
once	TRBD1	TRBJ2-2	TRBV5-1	CASSRNGQGLTGELFF	TGCGCCAGCAGCCGGAACGGACAGGGGCTGACCGGGGAGCTGTTTTTT
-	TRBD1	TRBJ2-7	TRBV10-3	CATSGQVSYEQYF	TGTGCCACCTCGGGACAGGTCTCCTACGAGCAGTACTTC
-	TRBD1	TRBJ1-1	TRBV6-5	CASSYPGTGGLAFF	TGTGCCAGCAGTTACCCCGGGACAGGTGGTTTAGCTTTCTTT
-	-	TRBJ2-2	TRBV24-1	CATSLTRQGTTGELFF	TGTGCCACCAGTCTGACTAGACAGGGCACTACCGGGGAGCTGTTTTTT
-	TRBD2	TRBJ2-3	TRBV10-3	CAISESRLAGTDTQYF	TGTGCCATCAGTGAGTCGCGACTAGCGGGCACAGATACGCAGTATTTT
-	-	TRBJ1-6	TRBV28	CASRYSFQNSPLHF	TGTGCCAGCCGTTACTCCTTCCAAAATTCACCCCTCCACTTT
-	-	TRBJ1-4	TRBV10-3	CASGRSEDEKLFF	TGTGCCTCGGGGAGGTCGGAGGATGAAAAACTGTTTTTT
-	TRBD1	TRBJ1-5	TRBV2	CASRGTGGNQPQHF	TGTGCCAGCAGAGGGACAGGGGGCAATCAGCCCCAGCATTTT
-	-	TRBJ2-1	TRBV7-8	CASSLAPSGTNYYNEQFF	TGTGCCAGCAGCTTAGCCCCATCGGGGACAAACTACTACAATGAGCAGTTCTTC
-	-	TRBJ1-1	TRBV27	CASGELSRKRAEAFF	TGTGCCAGCGGTGAACTCAGCCGAAAGCGGGCTGAAGCTTTCTTT
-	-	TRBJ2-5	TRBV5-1	CASSSRVAAQETQYF	TGCGCCAGCAGCTCCAGGGTAGCGGCACAAGAGACCCAGTACTTC
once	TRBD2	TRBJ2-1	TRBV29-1	CSVESGRRDEQFF	TGCAGCGTTGAAAGCGGGAGGAGGGATGAGCAGTTCTTC
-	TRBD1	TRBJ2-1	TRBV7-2	CASSSRVGGTAYNEQFF	TGTGCCAGCAGCTCGCGTGTCGGTGGGACAGCATACAATGAGCAGTTCTTC
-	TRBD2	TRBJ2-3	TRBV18	CASSPGRLDTQYF	TGTGCCAGCTCCCCCGGGAGGTTGGATACGCAGTATTTT
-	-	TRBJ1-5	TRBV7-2	CASSLAGQEGQPQHF	TGTGCCAGCAGCTTAGCGGGCCAGGAAGGACAGCCCCAGCATTTT